The next 17 T cell receptor beta chains were all read from a single sample in a study of blood T cell repertoires in COVID-19. Only in-frame clones appear in the TCRdb table, and some are missing; sequencing was by immunoSEQ multiplex PCR. This table holds some 190,000 clones, around 80% found once. The source material was PBMCs or T cells enriched from blood (not recorded which). All receptors come from a woman between 50 and 59 years old with acute COVID-19.

The chain combines TRBV7-9 with TRBJ1-2; weak D call: TRBD1 (5 bases). CDR3 size: 16 residues. Deletions cut 5 bases from V and 0 bases from J, with 16 bases between. Germline CDR1 SEHNR, CDR2 FQNEAQ (reference sequence). CDR3 loop: CASSPLSTAANYGYTF. The CDR3 nucleotides are TGTGCCAGCAGCCCCCTTTCGACAGCAGCTAACTATGGCTACACCTTC.

This chain joins TRBV19 and TRBJ1-1, with 8 bases that match TRBD1. J lost 3 bases, V lost 5 bases, and 14 bases had no gene match. The germline CDR1 and CDR2 sequences are LNHDA and SQIVND (reference sequence). This CDR3 region has 17 residues. CDR3 nucleotides: TGTGCCAGTAGTCCACGATCGTTCCAGGGGGCGGACACTGAAGCTTTCTTT. Encoded protein: CASSPRSFQGADTEAFF.

This clone came up once. This chain joins TRBV7-6 and TRBJ1-2; no firm D call. Germline CDR1 is SGHVS and CDR2 is FNYEAQ. The CDR3 covers 13 residues. Trimming stripped 4 bases from V and 8 bases from J, with 14 bases between. In DNA form, the CDR3 reads TGTGCCAGCAGCTCCTCGGAGGATCCCGGCTACACCTTC. As protein: CASSSSEDPGYTF.

This chain uses TRBV7-6 with TRBJ2-1; D is possibly TRBD1 (5 bases). The CDR3 is 16 amino acids. Germline values: CDR1 SGHVS, CDR2 FNYEAQ. Trimming removed 5 bases from V and 3 bases from J, with 17 bases in between. The CDR3 region is CASSPKGNTYYNEQFF. Here the CDR3 DNA reads TGTGCCAGCAGCCCCAAGGGGAACACTTACTACAATGAGCAGTTCTTC.

This chain joins TRBV5-4 and TRBJ1-1; D is unclear. This CDR3 spans 13 amino acids. Trimming left V 4 bases short and J 5 bases short, with 12 bases between. Germline CDR1 is SGHNT and CDR2 is YYREEE (reference sequence). The CDR3 sequence: CASSGSIATEAFF. In DNA form, the CDR3 reads TGTGCCAGCAGCGGTAGTATTGCTACTGAAGCTTTCTTT.

The V call is TRBV5-8, the J call TRBJ1-6; D ambiguous. This CDR3 spans 13 amino acids. The germline V and J ends were trimmed by 0 bases and 8 bases, with 6 bases remaining between them. The germline gives CDR1 SGHTS, CDR2 YDEGEE. The CDR3 DNA is TGTGCCAGCAGCTTGGGGGGAGATTCACCCCTCCACTTT. Translated: CASSLGGDSPLHF.

This CDR3 is CASSRTGFETQYF. DNA for the CDR3: TGTGCCAGCAGTAGGACAGGTTTTGAGACCCAGTACTTC. The genes are TRBV27 and TRBJ2-5; 7 positions match TRBD1. The CDR3 extends over 13 amino acids. The V gene end was trimmed by 5 bases and the J gene end by 5 bases; junction bases not matched to a gene: 5. Germline V gene lookup returns CDR1 MNHEY and CDR2 SMNVEV (reference sequence).

This chain connects TRBV19 to TRBJ1-1; no firm D call. The CDR3 has 16 residues. With 1 base removed from V and 4 bases from J, the gap between germline ends came to 16 bases. The germline V gene has CDR1 LNHDA and CDR2 SQIVND (reference sequence). The CDR3 nucleotides are TGTGCCAGTAGTATAGGCGGCAGCCCCTTCCCCACTGAAGCTTTCTTT. Translated: CASSIGGSPFPTEAFF.

The chain links TRBV2 to TRBJ1-3; D may be TRBD1 (5 bases). The CDR3 extends over 14 amino acids. Germline V gene data show CDR1 as SNHLY and CDR2 as FYNNEI. V was trimmed by 6 bases and J by 2 bases, leaving 11 bases between them. CDR3 amino acids: CASRYTGAGNTIYF. The DNA for the CDR3 is TGTGCCAGCAGGTACACAGGAGCTGGAAACACCATATATTTT.

The V call is TRBV14, the J call TRBJ2-7; D might be TRBD1 (5 bases). The CDR3 loop spans 13 amino acids. Deletions cut 2 bases from V and 1 base from J, with 6 bases between. The V gene's germline CDR1 is SGHDN and CDR2 FVKESK. The CDR3 reads CASSQTGSYEQYV. For the CDR3, the DNA is TGTGCCAGCAGCCAAACAGGTTCCTACGAGCAGTACGTC.

This clone was seen only a few times. The same CDR3 can be traced to other DNA sequences in this sample. The chain employs TRBV27 and TRBJ1-1; 9 nucleotides agree with TRBD1. The junction had 1 base not matched to a gene; V was cut back by 3 bases and J by 2 bases. The CDR3 runs to 14 residues. Germline CDR1 reads MNHEY; CDR2 reads SMNVEV (reference sequence). The CDR3: CASSLTGGNTEAFF. For the CDR3, the DNA is TGTGCCAGCAGTTTGACAGGGGGTAACACTGAAGCTTTCTTT.

The chain is built from TRBV28 and TRBJ1-6, with 7 bases fitting TRBD1. The CDR3 loop spans 14 amino acids. Germline V gene sequence: CDR1 MDHEN, CDR2 SYDVKM. V trimming: 6 bases; J trimming: 5 bases; junction bases outside the gene matches: 4. CDR3 amino acids: CASSPGGNNSPLHF. The CDR3 nucleotides are TGTGCCAGCAGCCCAGGGGGTAATAATTCACCCCTCCACTTT.

The chain combines TRBV19 with TRBJ2-6; D might be TRBD1 (5 bases). Germline V gives CDR1 LNHDA, CDR2 SQIVND (reference sequence). Trimming left V 3 bases short and J 2 bases short, with 14 bases between. The length of the CDR3 is 17 residues. The CDR3 sequence: CASSIGQGRPGANVLTF. CDR3 coding DNA: TGTGCCAGTAGTATCGGGCAGGGTAGACCTGGGGCCAACGTCCTGACTTTC.

The J gene is TRBJ2-1, the V gene TRBV11-2; D is perhaps TRBD2 (6 bases). V gave up 6 bases and J gave up 6 bases, with 18 bases separating them. The CDR3 spans 15 residues. Germline values: CDR1 SGHAT, CDR2 FQNNGV. The chain's CDR3 is CASSIETWGVNEQFF. The DNA of the CDR3 is TGTGCCAGCAGTATAGAGACCTGGGGGGTCAATGAGCAGTTCTTC.

This clone turned up a few times. The chain has TRBV6-2 or TRBV6-3 and TRBJ1-4; no definite D call. Trimming stripped 0 bases from V and 7 bases from J, with 12 bases between. In germline, CDR1 is MNHEY, CDR2 SVGEGT. This CDR3 region has 15 residues. For the CDR3, the DNA is TGTGCCAGCAGTTACTCGATGGGTGGAGGTGAAAAACTGTTTTTT. Its translation is CASSYSMGGGEKLFF.

The rearrangement joins TRBV18 to TRBJ2-1; 12 bases fit TRBD2. The CDR3 length is 14 residues. V gave up 3 bases and J gave up 9 bases; unmatched junction bases: 3. The germline gives CDR1 KGHSH, CDR2 LQKENI. CDR3 protein: CASSPGLAGPEQFF. In nucleotides, the CDR3 is TGTGCCAGCTCACCCGGACTAGCGGGGCCTGAGCAGTTCTTC.

The chain combines TRBV30 with TRBJ1-2; possible D gene TRBD1, 5 bases. The CDR3 contains 14 residues. Trimming removed 4 bases at V and 5 bases at J, with 17 bases between. Germline CDR1 GTSNPN, CDR2 SVGIG (reference sequence). The CDR3 sequence is CAWTWGGSRYGYTF. In DNA form, the CDR3 reads TGTGCCTGGACCTGGGGGGGTAGTCGGTATGGCTACACCTTC.